The rows below give T cell receptor beta chains drawn from one sample of a study of metastatic and nonmetastatic thyroid tumors. TCRdb reprocessed the PCR reads via MiXCR. The data show approximately 11,000 clones, 25% to 30% seen once. The specimen sequenced was tumor tissue. Every receptor here comes from a female donor with papillary thyroid cancer or a benign thyroid nodule (not recorded which). Some clones in this sample may be carry-over from other donors' samples. Both conserved end residues are part of each CDR3. The order of the fields is V gene, J gene, D gene, clone size, CDR3 protein, CDR3 DNA. A D gene is named only where the DNA matches it firmly. The size field is filled for only some rows; it gives once, few, many or a size class.

V gene: TRBV2
J gene: TRBJ2-7
D gene: TRBD2
clone size: .
CDR3 protein: CASTRGSGRDQYF
CDR3 DNA: TGTGCCAGCACCCGGGGGAGCGGGAGGGATCAGTACTTC

V gene: TRBV10-3
J gene: TRBJ2-1
D gene: TRBD1
clone size: medium-sized
CDR3 protein: CAIRGEIGTGVYEQFF
CDR3 DNA: TGTGCCATCAGAGGCGAGATCGGGACAGGGGTCTATGAGCAGTTCTTC

V gene: TRBV6-1
J gene: TRBJ1-6
D gene: .
clone size: .
CDR3 protein: CASSGGYSSYNSPLHF
CDR3 DNA: TGTGCCAGCAGTGGTGGATACAGCTCCTATAATTCACCCCTCCACTTT

V gene: TRBV7-9
J gene: TRBJ1-1
D gene: TRBD1
clone size: once
CDR3 protein: CAGQQGADTEAFF
CDR3 DNA: TGTGCCGGACAACAGGGGGCGGACACTGAAGCTTTCTTT

V gene: TRBV28
J gene: TRBJ2-7
D gene: TRBD2
clone size: few
CDR3 protein: CASTGGGDSYEQYF
CDR3 DNA: TGTGCCAGCACCGGGGGGGGGGACTCTTACGAGCAGTACTTC

V gene: TRBV7-3
J gene: TRBJ2-3
D gene: .
clone size: .
CDR3 protein: CASSRGGATDTQYF
CDR3 DNA: TGTGCCAGCAGCCGAGGCGGGGCCACAGATACGCAGTATTTT

V gene: TRBV10-3
J gene: TRBJ2-7
D gene: TRBD2
clone size: .
CDR3 protein: CAIRSGTSYEQYF
CDR3 DNA: TGTGCCATCAGATCCGGGACTAGCTACGAGCAGTACTTC

V gene: TRBV5-5
J gene: TRBJ2-7
D gene: .
clone size: .
CDR3 protein: CASSLVVGTGVYEQYF
CDR3 DNA: TGTGCCAGCAGCTTGGTAGTCGGGACGGGGGTCTACGAGCAGTACTTC

V gene: TRBV9
J gene: TRBJ2-7
D gene: TRBD1
clone size: .
CDR3 protein: CASSSRGTGWNEQYF
CDR3 DNA: TGTGCCAGCAGCAGTCGAGGGACAGGCTGGAACGAGCAGTACTTC

V gene: TRBV5-1
J gene: TRBJ2-7
D gene: .
clone size: .
CDR3 protein: CASRDGSSYEQYF
CDR3 DNA: TGCGCCAGCAGGGACGGGAGCTCCTACGAGCAGTACTTC

V gene: TRBV11-3
J gene: TRBJ2-3
D gene: TRBD2
clone size: medium-sized
CDR3 protein: CASSPGLAVTDTQYF
CDR3 DNA: TGTGCCAGCAGCCCTGGACTAGCGGTCACAGATACGCAGTATTTT

V gene: TRBV3-1
J gene: TRBJ1-6
D gene: .
clone size: many
CDR3 protein: CASSPSWLINSPLHF
CDR3 DNA: TGTGCCAGCAGCCCGAGTTGGCTGATCAATTCACCCCTCCACTTT

V gene: TRBV11-1
J gene: TRBJ2-2
D gene: .
clone size: .
CDR3 protein: CASRDKGHLEGELFF
CDR3 DNA: TGTGCCAGCAGAGATAAGGGACATTTGGAAGGGGAGCTGTTTTTT

V gene: TRBV28
J gene: TRBJ1-5
D gene: .
clone size: .
CDR3 protein: CASSFRTPYNQPQHF
CDR3 DNA: TGTGCCAGCAGTTTTCGAACCCCGTACAATCAGCCCCAGCATTTT

V gene: TRBV19
J gene: TRBJ2-1
D gene: TRBD2
clone size: few
CDR3 protein: CASSISGMAPNEQFF
CDR3 DNA: TGTGCCAGTAGTATTAGCGGGATGGCCCCTAATGAGCAGTTCTTC

V gene: TRBV11-3
J gene: TRBJ2-1
D gene: TRBD1
clone size: medium-sized
CDR3 protein: CASSQGAAYNEQFF
CDR3 DNA: TGTGCCAGCAGTCAGGGGGCGGCCTACAATGAGCAGTTCTTC

V gene: TRBV12-3/TRBV12-4
J gene: TRBJ2-7
D gene: TRBD1
clone size: few
CDR3 protein: CASSYRGLEQYF
CDR3 DNA: TGTGCCAGCAGTTACAGGGGGCTTGAGCAGTACTTC

V gene: TRBV27
J gene: TRBJ2-5
D gene: .
clone size: few
CDR3 protein: CASVAAQETQYF
CDR3 DNA: TGTGCCAGCGTCGCGGCCCAAGAGACCCAGTACTTC

V gene: TRBV19
J gene: TRBJ1-1
D gene: .
clone size: many
CDR3 protein: CASSIFLGSGTEAFF
CDR3 DNA: TGTGCCAGTAGTATCTTTTTAGGGAGTGGGACTGAAGCTTTCTTT

V gene: TRBV7-9
J gene: TRBJ2-7
D gene: .
clone size: many
CDR3 protein: CASSDIGGFVQYF
CDR3 DNA: TGTGCCAGCAGCGACATCGGGGGCTTCGTGCAGTACTTC

V gene: TRBV3-1
J gene: TRBJ2-7
D gene: TRBD1
clone size: .
CDR3 protein: CASSRDSFYEQYF
CDR3 DNA: TGTGCCAGCAGCCGGGACAGCTTCTACGAGCAGTACTTC

V gene: TRBV7-3
J gene: TRBJ2-5
D gene: TRBD1
clone size: .
CDR3 protein: CASSRTGGLETQYF
CDR3 DNA: TGTGCCAGCAGTCGGACAGGGGGCCTGGAGACCCAGTACTTC

V gene: TRBV20-1
J gene: TRBJ1-2
D gene: TRBD1
clone size: few
CDR3 protein: CSARQGTYGYTF
CDR3 DNA: TGCAGTGCTCGACAGGGAACCTATGGCTACACCTTC

V gene: TRBV6-4
J gene: TRBJ2-1
D gene: TRBD2
clone size: few
CDR3 protein: CASSDRTSGDYNEQFF
CDR3 DNA: TGTGCCAGCAGTGACCGGACTAGCGGGGATTACAATGAGCAGTTCTTC

V gene: TRBV7-2
J gene: TRBJ2-5
D gene: .
clone size: many
CDR3 protein: CASSLSGTSQETQYF
CDR3 DNA: TGTGCCAGCAGCTTATCTGGGACAAGCCAAGAGACCCAGTACTTC

V gene: TRBV20-1
J gene: TRBJ2-3
D gene: TRBD2
clone size: .
CDR3 protein: CSAVTPYGLAGEGDTQYF
CDR3 DNA: TGCAGTGCTGTAACTCCCTACGGACTAGCGGGAGAAGGAGATACGCAGTATTTT

V gene: TRBV6-6
J gene: TRBJ2-7
D gene: TRBD2
clone size: few
CDR3 protein: CASSYSAGTTYEQYF
CDR3 DNA: TGTGCCAGCAGTTACTCGGCTGGGACTACCTACGAGCAGTACTTC

V gene: TRBV19
J gene: TRBJ1-1
D gene: .
clone size: many
CDR3 protein: CASSIKGNTEAFF
CDR3 DNA: TGTGCCAGTAGTATAAAGGGGAACACTGAAGCTTTCTTT

V gene: TRBV12-3/TRBV12-4
J gene: TRBJ2-7
D gene: TRBD1
clone size: medium-sized
CDR3 protein: CASRGDRGREQYF
CDR3 DNA: TGTGCCAGCAGAGGGGACAGGGGAAGAGAGCAGTACTTC

V gene: TRBV5-5
J gene: TRBJ2-1
D gene: TRBD1
clone size: medium-sized
CDR3 protein: CASSVDRGSYNEQFF
CDR3 DNA: TGTGCCAGCAGCGTAGACAGGGGCTCCTACAATGAGCAGTTCTTC

V gene: TRBV12-3/TRBV12-4
J gene: TRBJ1-4
D gene: .
clone size: few
CDR3 protein: CASRGQRNGKLFF
CDR3 DNA: TGTGCCAGCAGAGGTCAAAGGAACGGAAAACTGTTTTTT

V gene: TRBV20-1
J gene: TRBJ2-2
D gene: .
clone size: .
CDR3 protein: CSARPGGPTGELFF
CDR3 DNA: TGCAGTGCCCGCCCCGGGGGCCCAACCGGGGAGCTGTTTTTT

V gene: TRBV6-1
J gene: TRBJ1-1
D gene: .
clone size: .
CDR3 protein: CTSIEIEEAFF
CDR3 DNA: TGTACCAGCATTGAAATTGAGGAAGCTTTCTTT

V gene: TRBV9
J gene: TRBJ1-2
D gene: .
clone size: .
CDR3 protein: CASRQVGGGYTF
CDR3 DNA: TGTGCCAGCAGACAGGTAGGGGGTGGCTACACCTTC

V gene: TRBV6-1
J gene: TRBJ1-1
D gene: .
clone size: large
CDR3 protein: CASSNPDRKAEAFF
CDR3 DNA: TGTGCCAGCAGTAACCCCGACAGAAAGGCTGAAGCTTTCTTT

V gene: TRBV28
J gene: TRBJ1-6
D gene: .
clone size: medium-sized
CDR3 protein: CASSLWGSNSPLHF
CDR3 DNA: TGTGCCAGCAGTTTGTGGGGATCGAATTCACCCCTCCACTTT

V gene: TRBV20-1
J gene: TRBJ2-1
D gene: TRBD1
clone size: .
CDR3 protein: CSASLRGQGDEQFF
CDR3 DNA: TGCAGTGCTAGCCTCAGAGGACAGGGCGATGAGCAGTTCTTC

V gene: TRBV11-2
J gene: TRBJ2-7
D gene: .
clone size: medium-sized
CDR3 protein: CASRLSYEQYF
CDR3 DNA: TGTGCCAGCAGGCTATCGTACGAGCAGTACTTC

V gene: TRBV7-2
J gene: TRBJ1-1
D gene: TRBD1
clone size: medium-sized
CDR3 protein: CASSSFPFLQGMGTEAFF
CDR3 DNA: TGTGCCAGCAGCTCATTTCCGTTCCTACAGGGGATGGGCACTGAAGCTTTCTTT

V gene: TRBV4-2
J gene: TRBJ1-1
D gene: .
clone size: .
CDR3 protein: CASSQADYYAEAFF
CDR3 DNA: TGTGCCAGCAGCCAAGCGGACTACTATGCTGAAGCTTTCTTT

V gene: TRBV13
J gene: TRBJ1-2
D gene: .
clone size: .
CDR3 protein: CASSLEGWGYTF
CDR3 DNA: TGTGCCAGCAGCTTAGAAGGATGGGGCTACACCTTC

V gene: TRBV4-3
J gene: TRBJ1-1
D gene: .
clone size: many
CDR3 protein: CASSPHGGSAGTEAFF
CDR3 DNA: TGCGCCAGCAGCCCACACGGGGGCTCGGCGGGAACTGAAGCTTTCTTT

V gene: TRBV11-3
J gene: TRBJ1-1
D gene: .
clone size: .
CDR3 protein: CASSLIPGWNTEAFF
CDR3 DNA: TGTGCCAGCAGCTTGATTCCAGGGTGGAACACTGAAGCTTTCTTT

V gene: TRBV5-4
J gene: TRBJ2-1
D gene: .
clone size: many
CDR3 protein: CASSLERGLYNEQFF
CDR3 DNA: TGTGCCAGCAGCTTGGAGAGGGGTCTTTACAATGAGCAGTTCTTC

V gene: TRBV5-1
J gene: TRBJ2-3
D gene: TRBD1
clone size: .
CDR3 protein: CASSLDRGRYTQYF
CDR3 DNA: TGCGCCAGCAGCTTGGACAGGGGAAGGTATACGCAGTATTTT

V gene: TRBV6-1
J gene: TRBJ1-3
D gene: TRBD1
clone size: .
CDR3 protein: CASSEATGGSGNTIYF
CDR3 DNA: TGTGCCAGCAGTGAAGCGACAGGGGGCTCTGGAAACACCATATATTTT

V gene: TRBV6-2/TRBV6-3
J gene: TRBJ2-1
D gene: .
clone size: few
CDR3 protein: CASSLSAGEQFF
CDR3 DNA: TGTGCCAGCAGTTTGTCCGCGGGTGAGCAGTTCTTC

V gene: TRBV6-5
J gene: TRBJ2-1
D gene: .
clone size: medium-sized
CDR3 protein: CASSYRAGEGNEQFF
CDR3 DNA: TGTGCCAGCAGTTACCGGGCAGGGGAGGGGAATGAGCAGTTCTTC

V gene: TRBV6-1
J gene: TRBJ1-5
D gene: .
clone size: many
CDR3 protein: CASSLEGSGNQPQHF
CDR3 DNA: TGTGCCAGCAGCCTCGAAGGGTCGGGCAATCAGCCCCAGCATTTT

V gene: TRBV6-2/TRBV6-3
J gene: TRBJ1-2
D gene: .
clone size: medium-sized
CDR3 protein: CASSYSTDGYYGYTF
CDR3 DNA: TGTGCCAGCAGTTACTCTACGGACGGGTACTATGGCTACACCTTC

V gene: TRBV6-1
J gene: TRBJ1-1
D gene: .
clone size: medium-sized
CDR3 protein: CASGTRGARETEAFF
CDR3 DNA: TGTGCCAGCGGAACAAGGGGGGCCAGAGAAACTGAAGCTTTCTTT

V gene: TRBV27
J gene: TRBJ1-2
D gene: .
clone size: medium-sized
CDR3 protein: CASSPGVWQDGYTF
CDR3 DNA: TGTGCCAGCAGTCCAGGAGTATGGCAGGACGGCTACACCTTC

V gene: TRBV20-1
J gene: TRBJ2-1
D gene: .
clone size: .
CDR3 protein: CSAKRFDSYNEQFF
CDR3 DNA: TGCAGTGCTAAGCGGTTCGACTCCTACAATGAGCAGTTCTTC